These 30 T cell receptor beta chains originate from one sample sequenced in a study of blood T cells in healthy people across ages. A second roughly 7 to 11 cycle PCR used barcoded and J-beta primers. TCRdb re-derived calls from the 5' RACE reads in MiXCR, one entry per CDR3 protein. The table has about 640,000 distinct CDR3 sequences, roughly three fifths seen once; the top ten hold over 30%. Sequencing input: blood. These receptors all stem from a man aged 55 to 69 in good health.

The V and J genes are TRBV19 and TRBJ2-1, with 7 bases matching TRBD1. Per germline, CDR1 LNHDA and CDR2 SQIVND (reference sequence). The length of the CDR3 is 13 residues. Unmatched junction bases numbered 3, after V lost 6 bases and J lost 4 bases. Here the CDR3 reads CASRLDRYNEQFF. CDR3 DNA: TGTGCCAGTAGGTTGGACAGGTACAATGAGCAGTTCTTC.

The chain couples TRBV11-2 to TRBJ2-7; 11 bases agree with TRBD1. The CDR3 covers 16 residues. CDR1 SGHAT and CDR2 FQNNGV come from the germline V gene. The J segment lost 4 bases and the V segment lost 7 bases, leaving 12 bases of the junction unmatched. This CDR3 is CASTEKTGTGGYEQYF. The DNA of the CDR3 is TGTGCCAGCACAGAGAAGACCGGGACAGGGGGGTACGAGCAGTACTTC.

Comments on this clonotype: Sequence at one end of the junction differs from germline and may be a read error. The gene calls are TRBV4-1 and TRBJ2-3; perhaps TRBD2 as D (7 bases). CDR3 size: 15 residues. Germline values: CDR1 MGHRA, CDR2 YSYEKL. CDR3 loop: CAGSQEEGGADTQYF. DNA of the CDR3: TGCGCCGGCAGCCAAGAGGAAGGGGGGGCAGATACGCAGTATTTT.

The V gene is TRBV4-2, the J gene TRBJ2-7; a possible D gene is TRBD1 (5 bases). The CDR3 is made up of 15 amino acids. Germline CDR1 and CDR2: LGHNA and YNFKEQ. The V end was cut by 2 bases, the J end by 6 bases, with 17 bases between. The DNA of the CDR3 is TGTGCCAGCAGCCAAAATGGGGCAGGGTTGGGCGAGCAGTACTTC. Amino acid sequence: CASSQNGAGLGEQYF.

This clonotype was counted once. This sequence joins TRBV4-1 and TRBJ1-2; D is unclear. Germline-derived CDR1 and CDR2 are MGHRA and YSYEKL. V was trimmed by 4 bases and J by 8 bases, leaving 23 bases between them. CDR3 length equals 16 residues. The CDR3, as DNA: TGCGCCAGCAGCCTAGTCCCTCTGGTGGTCCCTGGGGGCTACACCTTC. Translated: CASSLVPLVVPGGYTF.

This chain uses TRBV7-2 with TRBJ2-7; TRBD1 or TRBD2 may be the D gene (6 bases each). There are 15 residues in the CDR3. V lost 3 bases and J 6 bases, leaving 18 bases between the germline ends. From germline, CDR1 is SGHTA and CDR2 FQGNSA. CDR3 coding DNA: TGTGCCAGCAGCTTCTGGTCGGGGGCGCGGGCCGAGCAGTACTTC. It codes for CASSFWSGARAEQYF.

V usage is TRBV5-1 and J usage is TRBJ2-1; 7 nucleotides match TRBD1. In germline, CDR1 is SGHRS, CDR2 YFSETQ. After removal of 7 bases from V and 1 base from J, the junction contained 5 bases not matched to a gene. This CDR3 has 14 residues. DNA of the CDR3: TGCGCCAGCCGGGACAGCCCGTCCTACAATGAGCAGTTCTTC. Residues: CASRDSPSYNEQFF.

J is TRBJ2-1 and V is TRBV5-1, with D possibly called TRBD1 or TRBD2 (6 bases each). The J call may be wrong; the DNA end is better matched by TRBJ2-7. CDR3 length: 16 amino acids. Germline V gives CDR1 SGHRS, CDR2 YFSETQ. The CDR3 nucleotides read TGCGCCAGCAGCAGGGGGGCTCGGGACCCCTACAATGAGCAGTACTTC. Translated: CASSRGARDPYNEQYF.

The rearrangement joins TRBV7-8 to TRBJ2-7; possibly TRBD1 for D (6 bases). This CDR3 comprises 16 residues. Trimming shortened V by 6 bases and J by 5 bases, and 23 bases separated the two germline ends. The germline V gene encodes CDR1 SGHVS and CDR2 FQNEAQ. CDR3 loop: CASRPLGITGRDEQYF. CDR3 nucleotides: TGTGCCAGCAGGCCTCTAGGCATTACAGGGCGCGACGAGCAGTACTTC.

The CDR3 loop is CASSVQRPSDTQYF. In DNA, the CDR3 is TGTGCCAGCAGCGTACAGCGGCCTTCTGATACGCAGTATTTT. This chain links TRBV7-8 with TRBJ2-3, with D perhaps matching TRBD2 (5 bases). Germline V gene data show CDR1 as SGHVS and CDR2 as FQNEAQ. This CDR3 spans 14 amino acids. Trimming took 5 bases from V and 6 from J, leaving 15 bases between them.

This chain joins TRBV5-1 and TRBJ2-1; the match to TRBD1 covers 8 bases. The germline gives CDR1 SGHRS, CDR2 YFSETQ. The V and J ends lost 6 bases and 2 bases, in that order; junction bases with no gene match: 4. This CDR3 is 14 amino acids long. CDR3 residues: CASTPGQAYNEQFF. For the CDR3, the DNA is TGCGCCAGCACCCCGGGACAGGCCTACAATGAGCAGTTCTTC.

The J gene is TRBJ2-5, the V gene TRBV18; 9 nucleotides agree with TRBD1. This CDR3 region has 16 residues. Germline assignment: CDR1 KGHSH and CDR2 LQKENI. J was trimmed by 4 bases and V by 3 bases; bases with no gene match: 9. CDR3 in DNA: TGTGCCAGCTCACCCATCGGGACAGGGTTAACAGAGACCCAGTACTTC. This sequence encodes CASSPIGTGLTETQYF.

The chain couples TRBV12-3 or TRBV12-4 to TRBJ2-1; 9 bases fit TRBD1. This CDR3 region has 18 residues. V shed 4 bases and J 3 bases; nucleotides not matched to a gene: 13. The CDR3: CASSSDRTGAAYYNEQFF. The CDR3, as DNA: TGTGCCAGCAGTTCGGATCGGACAGGGGCCGCCTACTACAATGAGCAGTTCTTC.

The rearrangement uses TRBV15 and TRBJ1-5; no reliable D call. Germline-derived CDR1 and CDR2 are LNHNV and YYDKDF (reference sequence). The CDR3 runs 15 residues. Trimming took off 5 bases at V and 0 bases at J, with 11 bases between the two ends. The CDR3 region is CATSEVRFSNQPQHF. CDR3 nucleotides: TGTGCCACCAGCGAGGTACGATTTAGCAATCAGCCCCAGCATTTT.

Written as DNA, the CDR3 is TGTGCCAGCAGCTCCCGGGACTCGGGAGGGGAGACCCAGTACTTC. It translates to CASSSRDSGGETQYF. The chain carries TRBV5-4 and TRBJ2-5, with 8 bases matching TRBD2. Germline-derived CDR1 and CDR2 are SGHNT and YYREEE (reference sequence). The CDR3 is made up of 15 amino acids. After removal of 3 bases from V and 5 bases from J, the junction contained 9 bases not matched to a gene.

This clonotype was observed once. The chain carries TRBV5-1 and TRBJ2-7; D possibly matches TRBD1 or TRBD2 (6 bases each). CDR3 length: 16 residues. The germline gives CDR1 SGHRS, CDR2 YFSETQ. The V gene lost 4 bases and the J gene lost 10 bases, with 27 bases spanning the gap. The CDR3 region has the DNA TGCGCCAGCAGCACGCGCCCGGGGGCCGTCCGGGAAACCCAGTACTTC. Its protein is CASSTRPGAVRETQYF.

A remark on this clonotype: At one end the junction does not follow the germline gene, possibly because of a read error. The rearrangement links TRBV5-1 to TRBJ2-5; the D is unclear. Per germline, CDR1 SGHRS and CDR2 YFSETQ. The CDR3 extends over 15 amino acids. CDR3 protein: CASSLAIGRQETQYF. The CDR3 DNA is TGCGCTAGCAGCTTGGCCATCGGACGGCAAGAGACCCAGTACTTC.

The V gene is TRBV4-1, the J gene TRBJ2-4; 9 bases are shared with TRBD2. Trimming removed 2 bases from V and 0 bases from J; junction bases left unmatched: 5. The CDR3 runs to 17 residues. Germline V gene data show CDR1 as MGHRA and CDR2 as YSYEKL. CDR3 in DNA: TGCGCCAGCAGCCAACCTAGCGGGGTTCTAGCCAAAAACATTCAGTACTTC. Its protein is CASSQPSGVLAKNIQYF.

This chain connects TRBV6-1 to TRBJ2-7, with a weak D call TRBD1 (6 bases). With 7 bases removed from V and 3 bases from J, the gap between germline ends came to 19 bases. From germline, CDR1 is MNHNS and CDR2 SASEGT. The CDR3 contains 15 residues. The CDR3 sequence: CASIKDRLAVYEQYF. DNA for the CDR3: TGTGCCAGCATTAAAGACAGGTTAGCTGTCTACGAGCAGTACTTC.

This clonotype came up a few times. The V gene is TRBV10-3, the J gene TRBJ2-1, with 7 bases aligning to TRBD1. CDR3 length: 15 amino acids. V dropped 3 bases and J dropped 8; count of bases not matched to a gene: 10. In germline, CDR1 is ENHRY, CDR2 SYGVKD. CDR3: CAISDRTGGLDEQFF. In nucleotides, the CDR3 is TGTGCCATCAGTGATCGGACAGGTGGTTTGGATGAGCAGTTCTTC.

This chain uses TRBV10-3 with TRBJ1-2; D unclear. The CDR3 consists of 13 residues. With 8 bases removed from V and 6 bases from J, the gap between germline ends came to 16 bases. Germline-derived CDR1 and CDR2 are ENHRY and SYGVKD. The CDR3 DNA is TGTGCCATCGGCATCCAGATAACTAATGGCTACACCTTC. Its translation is CAIGIQITNGYTF.

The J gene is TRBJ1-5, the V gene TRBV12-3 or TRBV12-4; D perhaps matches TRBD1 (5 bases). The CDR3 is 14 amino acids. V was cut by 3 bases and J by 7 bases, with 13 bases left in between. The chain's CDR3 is CASSFGAMEQPQHF. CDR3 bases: TGTGCCAGCAGTTTTGGGGCGATGGAGCAGCCCCAGCATTTT.

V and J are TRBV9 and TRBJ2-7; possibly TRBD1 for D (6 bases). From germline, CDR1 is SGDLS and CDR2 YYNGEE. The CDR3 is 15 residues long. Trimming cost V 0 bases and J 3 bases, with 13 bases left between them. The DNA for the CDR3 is TGTGCCAGCAGCGTAGCCCCGACAGGCAACTACGAGCAGTACTTC. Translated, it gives CASSVAPTGNYEQYF. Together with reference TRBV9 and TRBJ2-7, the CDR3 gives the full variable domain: DSGVTQTPKHLITATGQRVTLRCSPRSGDLSVYWYQQSLDQGLQFLIQYYNGEERAKGNILERFSAQQFPDLHSELNLSSLELGDSALYFCASSVAPTGNYEQYFGPGTRLTVT.

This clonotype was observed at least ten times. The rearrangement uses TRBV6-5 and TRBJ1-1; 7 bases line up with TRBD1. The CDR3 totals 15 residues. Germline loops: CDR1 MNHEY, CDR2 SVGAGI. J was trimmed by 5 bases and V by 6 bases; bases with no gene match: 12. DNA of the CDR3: TGTGCCAGCAGGAGTGATGACAGGGAGGGGACTGAAGCTTTCTTT. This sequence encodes CASRSDDREGTEAFF.

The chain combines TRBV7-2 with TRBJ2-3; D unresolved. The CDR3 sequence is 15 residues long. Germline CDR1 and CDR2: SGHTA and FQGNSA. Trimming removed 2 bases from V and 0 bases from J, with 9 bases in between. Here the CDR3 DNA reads TGTGCCAGCAGCTTAACGGGCAAAAGCACAGATACGCAGTATTTT. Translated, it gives CASSLTGKSTDTQYF.

The CDR3 DNA is TGCAGTGCTACGGGGTTCTCTAGCACAGATACGCAGTATTTT. Translation: CSATGFSSTDTQYF. The chain is built from TRBV20-1 and TRBJ2-3, with D perhaps TRBD2 (5 bases). The V gene's germline CDR1 is DFQATT and CDR2 SNEGSKA (reference sequence). The CDR3 totals 14 residues. V lost 4 bases, J lost 0 bases, and 11 bases lay in between.

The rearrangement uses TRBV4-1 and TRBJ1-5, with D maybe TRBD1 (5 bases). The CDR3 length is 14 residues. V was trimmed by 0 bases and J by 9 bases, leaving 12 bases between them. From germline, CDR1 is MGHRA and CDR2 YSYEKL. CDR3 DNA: TGCGCCAGCAGCCAAGAGAAGGGGCCGGGGCCCCAGCATTTT. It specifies CASSQEKGPGPQHF.

CDR3 coding DNA: TGTGCCAGCAGTACCATTGGGGAAGCCAACATTCAGTACTTC. Translation: CASSTIGEANIQYF. V and J are TRBV28 and TRBJ2-4, with D unresolved. Germline V lookup: CDR1 MDHEN, CDR2 SYDVKM. The CDR3 runs 14 residues. Trimming removed 5 bases at V and 7 bases at J, with 15 bases between.

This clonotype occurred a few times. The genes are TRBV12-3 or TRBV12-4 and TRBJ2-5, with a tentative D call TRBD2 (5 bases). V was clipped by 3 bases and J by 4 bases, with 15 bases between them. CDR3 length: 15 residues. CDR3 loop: CASSFRVRGVETQYF. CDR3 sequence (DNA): TGTGCCAGCAGTTTTAGGGTTCGGGGTGTAGAGACCCAGTACTTC.

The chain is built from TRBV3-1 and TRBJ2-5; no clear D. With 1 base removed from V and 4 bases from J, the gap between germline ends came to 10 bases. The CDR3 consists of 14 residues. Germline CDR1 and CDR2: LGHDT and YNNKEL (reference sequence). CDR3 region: CASSQGRWGETQYF. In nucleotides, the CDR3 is TGTGCCAGCAGCCAAGGTCGGTGGGGAGAGACCCAGTACTTC.